Listed here are 22 T cell receptor beta chains from one sample, sequenced in a study of monozygotic twins with inflammatory bowel disease. TCRdb re-called the 5' RACE reads; every CDR3 protein appears as one record, without DNA. The repertoire table contains some 440,000 distinct CDR3 sequences. Sequencing was performed on blood. Source of these receptors: a human donor with ulcerative colitis or Crohn's disease, or a healthy co-twin of an affected twin (not recorded which).

V and J are TRBV7-8 and TRBJ1-6. The length of the CDR3 is 15 residues. Germline V gene lookup returns CDR1 SGHVS and CDR2 FQNEAQ. The CDR3 reads CASSFGGAPNSPLHF.

The genes are TRBV20-1 and TRBJ1-1; absent DNA, TCRdb's TRBD1 call cannot be checked. The CDR3 has 17 residues. The germline V gene has CDR1 DFQATT and CDR2 SNEGSKA (reference sequence). The CDR3 sequence is CSARDPRRKQGVTEAFF.

The rearrangement links TRBV29-1 to TRBJ2-7; TCRdb lists TRBD1, though no DNA is available to test this call. The CDR3 length is 14 residues. In germline, CDR1 is SQVTM, CDR2 ANQGSEA. CDR3 amino acids: CSVAGRDRDYEQYF.

The V call is TRBV18, the J call TRBJ2-2; lacking DNA, the TRBD2 call made by TCRdb goes unchecked. CDR1 is KGHSH and CDR2 is LQKENI in the germline V gene. The CDR3 contains 16 residues. The CDR3 sequence is CASSLGLAGGTGELFF.

This chain connects TRBV7-3 to TRBJ1-1. The CDR3 is made up of 14 amino acids. Germline V gives CDR1 SGHTA, CDR2 FQGTGA. The CDR3 loop is CASSETPNSFEAFF. Complete variable domain (other parts from reference TRBV7-3 and TRBJ1-1): GAGVSQTPSNKVTEKGKYVELRCDPISGHTALYWYRQSLGQGPEFLIYFQGTGAADDSGLPNDRFFAVRPEGSVSTLKIQRTERGDSAVYLCASSETPNSFEAFFGQGTRLTVV.

The CDR3 is CASSLRWGNTEAFF. The chain employs TRBV7-8 and TRBJ1-1. The length of the CDR3 is 14 residues. Germline CDR1 and CDR2: SGHVS and FQNEAQ.

This sequence joins TRBV2 and TRBJ1-1; TCRdb's D gene call, TRBD1, goes unchecked for lack of DNA. CDR1 SNHLY and CDR2 FYNNEI come from the germline V gene. This CDR3 has 16 residues. This CDR3 is CASTGPGQGAFTEAFF.

The V gene is TRBV9, the J gene TRBJ1-5. The CDR3 has 16 residues. Germline V gene lookup returns CDR1 SGDLS and CDR2 YYNGEE. CDR3 amino acids: CASSVAQEGENQPQHF.

The CDR3 protein is CASGRRADTGELFF. V gene TRBV5-1 combines with J gene TRBJ2-2; no DNA is available, so the TRBD1 call from TCRdb remains unchecked. The germline CDR1 and CDR2 sequences are SGHRS and YFSETQ. The length of the CDR3 is 14 residues.

The chain uses TRBV6-1 and TRBJ2-5; lacking DNA, the TRBD2 call made by TCRdb goes unchecked. CDR1 and CDR2 (germline): MNHNS, SASEGT. The CDR3 is 15 amino acids. The CDR3 here is CASNPSGSGEETQYF.

This chain joins TRBV6-1 and TRBJ2-2; the TCRdb call, TRBD1, lacks DNA for checking. CDR1 and CDR2 (germline): MNHNS, SASEGT. This CDR3 has 16 amino acids. The CDR3 here is CASSPRQGLITGELFF.

The chain is built from TRBV7-3 and TRBJ2-3. The CDR3 has 14 amino acids. Germline V gene data show CDR1 as SGHTA and CDR2 as FQGTGA. The CDR3: CASSLARPTDTQYF.

V gene TRBV7-2 combines with J gene TRBJ2-7; as DNA is missing, the TRBD2 call by TCRdb cannot be tested. The CDR3 spans 14 residues. The germline V gene has CDR1 SGHTA and CDR2 FQGNSA. The CDR3 spells CASSPTLTSYEQYF.

The rearrangement joins TRBV18 to TRBJ2-1; checking the TCRdb D call of TRBD1 is not possible without DNA. Germline-derived CDR1 and CDR2 are KGHSH and LQKENI. This CDR3 has 13 amino acids. The CDR3 spells CASSPLGASEQFF. Combining the CDR3 with reference TRBV18 and TRBJ2-1 gives the whole variable domain NAGVMQNPRHLVRRRGQEARLRCSPMKGHSHVYWYRQLPEEGLKFMVYLQKENIIDESGMPKERFSAEFPKEGPSILRIQQVVRGDSAAYFCASSPLGASEQFFGPGTRLTVL.

V and J are TRBV12-3 or TRBV12-4 and TRBJ1-2; TCRdb's D call of TRBD1 is untestable without DNA. The CDR3 has 12 residues. This chain's CDR3 is CASSFPGTGYTF.

This sequence joins TRBV7-9 and TRBJ2-5; as DNA is missing, the TRBD1 call by TCRdb cannot be tested. The CDR3 is 15 amino acids. Per the germline V gene, CDR1 is SEHNR and CDR2 is FQNEAQ (reference sequence). The CDR3 spells CASSSYGQGVETQYF.

The CDR3 region is CATSDLLSNEQFF. The chain is built from TRBV24-1 and TRBJ2-1. CDR1 and CDR2 from the germline V gene are KGHDR and SFDVKD. The CDR3 is 13 amino acids.

V usage is TRBV6-5 and J usage is TRBJ1-5; the D call of TRBD1 rests on TCRdb alone, since no DNA is present to check it. This CDR3 is built from 15 residues. The germline V gene encodes CDR1 MNHEY and CDR2 SVGAGI. The CDR3 sequence: CASSYQTGGNQPQHF.

The chain joins TRBV2 to TRBJ2-2; TCRdb lists TRBD2, though no DNA is available to test this call. The CDR3 is 15 residues long. Germline V gene data show CDR1 as SNHLY and CDR2 as FYNNEI. The CDR3 loop is CASSTSGSNTGELFF.

This rearrangement joins TRBV7-2 to TRBJ1-5. The CDR3 totals 13 residues. The germline V gene has CDR1 SGHTA and CDR2 FQGNSA. This CDR3 reads CASSLSIVQPQHF.

The chain employs TRBV3-1 and TRBJ2-1; TCRdb's D gene call, TRBD2, goes unchecked for lack of DNA. This CDR3 has 14 amino acids. In germline, CDR1 is LGHDT, CDR2 YNNKEL (reference sequence). CDR3 residues: CASSQALGPNEQFF.

CDR3 loop: CASSWTGPDTQYF. The genes are TRBV18 and TRBJ2-3; TCRdb calls TRBD1, which cannot be checked without DNA. CDR1 is KGHSH, CDR2 LQKENI, per germline. The CDR3 spans 13 residues. Combining the CDR3 with reference TRBV18 and TRBJ2-3 gives the whole variable domain NAGVMQNPRHLVRRRGQEARLRCSPMKGHSHVYWYRQLPEEGLKFMVYLQKENIIDESGMPKERFSAEFPKEGPSILRIQQVVRGDSAAYFCASSWTGPDTQYFGPGTRLTVL.